The present T cell receptor (beta chain) was sequenced within a study of blood T cell repertoires in COVID-19. Study at large: Both acute and convalescent COVID-19 samples were obtained from the United States, Italy and Spain. Sources were T cells, B-cell-depleted T cells, or PBMCs; the material itself was cDNA or gDNA.

In the source study's methods: Estimates of nucleated cell counts were drawn from the amplification of reference gene primers. The repertoire was sequenced with immunoSEQ multiplex PCR; TCRdb's copy has only in-frame clones and lacks some. The V and J calls and clone size are taken from that table; D and trimming were inferred from the DNA. This table holds fewer than 300,000 clones, roughly nine tenths found once. Recruited during active infection, patients (from Seattle) were subsequently followed longitudinally. Trimming took off 8 bases at V and 5 bases at J, with 15 bases between the two ends. The length of the CDR3 is 14 residues. Looked up from germline, CDR1 is SNHLY and CDR2 is FYNNEI.

This chain links TRBV2 with TRBJ1-4; D may be TRBD1 (5 bases). The sample taken for sequencing was peripheral blood. The TCR sequence derives from a woman in her thirties with COVID-19, enrolled during active disease. This chain's CDR3 is CASLPGPLNEKLFF. For the CDR3, the DNA is TGTGCCAGCCTCCCAGGGCCTCTCAATGAAAAACTGTTTTTT.